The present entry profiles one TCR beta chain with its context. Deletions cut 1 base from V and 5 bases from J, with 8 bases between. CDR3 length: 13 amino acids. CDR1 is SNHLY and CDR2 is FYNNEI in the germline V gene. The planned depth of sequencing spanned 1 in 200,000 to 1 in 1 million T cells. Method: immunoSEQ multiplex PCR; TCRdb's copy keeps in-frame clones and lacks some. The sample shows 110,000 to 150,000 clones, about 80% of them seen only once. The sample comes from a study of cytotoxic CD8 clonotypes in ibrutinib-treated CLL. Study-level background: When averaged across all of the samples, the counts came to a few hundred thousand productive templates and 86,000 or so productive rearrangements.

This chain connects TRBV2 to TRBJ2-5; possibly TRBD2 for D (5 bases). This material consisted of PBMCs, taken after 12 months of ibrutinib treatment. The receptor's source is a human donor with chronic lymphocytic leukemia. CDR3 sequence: CASSEDPGETQYF. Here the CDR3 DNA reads TGTGCCAGCAGTGAAGATCCGGGGGAGACCCAGTACTTC. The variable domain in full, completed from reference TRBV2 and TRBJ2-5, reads EPEVTQTPSHQVTQMGQEVILRCVPISNHLYFYWYRQILGQKVEFLVSFYNNEISEKSEIFDDQFSVERPDGSNFTLKIRSTKLEDSAMYFCASSEDPGETQYFGPGTRLLVL.